The source of this T cell receptor beta chain is a study of cytotoxic CD8 clonotypes in ibrutinib-treated CLL. Study information: Following treatment for a median roughly 12 months, range 6 to 36, response samples were then taken.

PBMCs that had been cryopreserved were the source of about 2 micrograms of genomic DNA for TCR beta libraries. V lost 2 bases and J 9 bases, leaving 6 bases between the germline ends. CDR1 is SGHNT and CDR2 is YYREEE in the germline V gene (reference sequence). The CDR3 loop spans 11 amino acids. Profiled with immunoSEQ multiplex PCR; TCRdb holds only in-frame clones, not every one. The sample gives more than 75,000 clones, approximately 77% of which show up once; 20% to 25% is in the top ten. In regard to this clone: Its antigen remains unidentified.

The study's findings and limits: Contraction or stability on treatment characterized the public clonotypes, which were uncommon. Samples from sustained-remission and progressing patients were taken at different times.

This TCR came from a human donor with chronic lymphocytic leukemia. The chain joins TRBV5-4 to TRBJ2-1; the D is unclear. The material was PBMCs, obtained after 24 months of ibrutinib treatment. DNA for the CDR3: TGTGCCAGCAGCTTTTTGTTTGAGCAGTTCTTC. Translation: CASSFLFEQFF.